One and the same sample provided the 23 T cell receptor beta chains below, sequenced in a study. MiXCR, run by TCRdb on the 5' RACE reads, gives a single entry per CDR3 protein. The sample has tens of thousands of distinct CDR3 sequences, 15% to 20% seen once; the top ten hold about 2.1%. The sample comprised naive CD4+ T cells sorted from blood. Subset noted: naive CD4+ T cells, CD4+CD45RA+CD25-. The receptors shown here come from a female donor with breast cancer.

This clonotype occurred many times. The chain employs TRBV4-1 and TRBJ1-5, with TRBD1 as a possible D gene (6 bases). Per the germline V gene, CDR1 is MGHRA and CDR2 is YSYEKL. The CDR3 loop spans 17 amino acids. The germline V and J ends were trimmed by 1 base and 6 bases, with 19 bases remaining between them. The CDR3 loop reads CASSQGGPSGSGQPQHF. DNA of the CDR3: TGCGCCAGCAGCCAAGGGGGGCCTTCAGGGTCTGGTCAGCCCCAGCATTTT.

The V gene is TRBV7-9, the J gene TRBJ2-1, with D tentatively TRBD2 (6 bases). Trimming left V 3 bases short and J 6 bases short, with 12 bases between. The CDR3 extends over 14 amino acids. CDR1 SEHNR and CDR2 FQNEAQ come from the germline V gene (reference sequence). CDR3 bases: TGTGCCAGCAGCTTGGGTGGTAGCGGCAATGAGCAGTTCTTC. It codes for CASSLGGSGNEQFF.

The J gene is TRBJ2-1, the V gene TRBV20-1; 14 positions match TRBD2. This CDR3 comprises 19 residues. The V and J ends lost 0 bases and 3 bases, in that order; junction bases with no gene match: 10. CDR1 is DFQATT and CDR2 is SNEGSKA in the germline V gene (reference sequence). The CDR3 loop is CSARDQSRLAGGRYNEQFF. CDR3 nucleotides: TGCAGTGCTAGAGATCAATCGAGACTAGCGGGAGGGCGCTACAATGAGCAGTTCTTC.

To note about this clonotype: This CDR3 fails to terminate in the conserved phenylalanine or tryptophan, so it likely reflects a read error. The chain links TRBV5-1 to TRBJ2-5; TRBD1 agrees at 12 bases. The CDR3 runs to 15 residues. The J segment lost 4 bases and the V segment lost 2 bases, leaving 3 bases of the junction unmatched. CDR1 is SGHRS, CDR2 YFSETQ, per germline. The CDR3 DNA reads as TGCGCCAGCAGCTTCCGGGACAGGGGGCGAGAGACCCAGTACTCC. Its protein product is CASSFRDRGRETQYS.

The rearrangement joins TRBV7-2 to TRBJ2-1, with D perhaps matching TRBD2 (5 bases). The CDR3 is 13 residues long. Germline V lookup: CDR1 SGHTA, CDR2 FQGNSA. The germline V and J ends were trimmed by 5 bases and 10 bases, with 15 bases remaining between them. This CDR3 reads CASSPIEGGEQFF. The CDR3 DNA follows: TGTGCCAGCAGCCCGATAGAGGGCGGCGAGCAGTTCTTC.

Note on this clonotype: Just one base apart from a much larger clone, this may be a read error. The rearrangement uses TRBV5-1 and TRBJ2-7; 8 nucleotides match TRBD1. The CDR3 is 15 amino acids. Germline lookup yields CDR1 SGHRS and CDR2 YFSETQ. Unmatched junction bases numbered 10, after V lost 3 bases and J lost 5 bases. This chain's CDR3 is CASSSSQGAIHEQYF. The CDR3 DNA reads TGCGCCAGCAGCTCAAGTCAGGGGGCTATCCACGAGCAGTACTTC. Full variable domain (outside the CDR3, taken from reference TRBV5-1 and TRBJ2-7): KAGVTQTPRYLIKTRGQQVTLSCSPISGHRSVSWYQQTPGQGLQFLFEYFSETQRNKGNFPGRFSGRQFSNSRSEMNVSTLELGDSALYLCASSSSQGAIHEQYFGPGTRLTVT.

The rearrangement joins TRBV5-1 to TRBJ1-1; D call uncertain. The germline CDR1 and CDR2 sequences are SGHRS and YFSETQ. There are 14 residues in the CDR3. V shed 2 bases and J shed 3 bases, with 11 bases lying between them. The CDR3 protein is CASSFAGAYTEAFF. The CDR3 bases are TGCGCCAGCAGCTTTGCCGGAGCTTACACTGAAGCTTTCTTT.

The chain couples TRBV5-1 to TRBJ2-3, with 9 bases matching TRBD1. Trimming cost V 4 bases and J 8 bases; bases outside gene matches: 8. CDR3 length equals 14 residues. Germline V gene sequence: CDR1 SGHRS, CDR2 YFSETQ. In DNA form, the CDR3 reads TGCGCCAGCAGCCCGGGACAGGGTGGGGGTACGCAGTATTTT. This translates into CASSPGQGGGTQYF.

The CDR3 DNA reads TGCAGTGTTAGCAGTACAGGGGAAGCTTTCTTT. It encodes CSVSSTGEAFF. This rearrangement joins TRBV20-1 to TRBJ1-1; TRBD1 is a possible D gene (6 bases). This CDR3 region has 11 residues. V shed 7 bases and J shed 8 bases, with 14 bases lying between them. CDR1 DFQATT and CDR2 SNEGSKA come from the germline V gene (reference sequence).

The CDR3 loop reads CASSQAYQGTEAFF. In nucleotides, the CDR3 is TGTGCCAGCAGTCAAGCCTATCAGGGTACTGAAGCTTTCTTT. The chain combines TRBV28 with TRBJ1-1, with D tentatively TRBD1 (5 bases). The germline CDR1 and CDR2 sequences are MDHEN and SYDVKM. Trimming shortened V by 5 bases and J by 5 bases, and 15 bases separated the two germline ends. The CDR3 is 14 residues long.

This clonotype was recorded many times. V is TRBV4-1 and J is TRBJ1-1; the D is unclear. Germline V lookup: CDR1 MGHRA, CDR2 YSYEKL. The CDR3 contains 12 residues. V lost 4 bases and J lost 4, with 7 bases in between. CDR3 nucleotide sequence: TGCGCCAGCAGCCTCGGATTCACTGAAGCTTTCTTT. This translates into CASSLGFTEAFF.

This clonotype came up many times. The chain employs TRBV7-2 and TRBJ1-1, with unresolved D. There are 13 residues in the CDR3. CDR1 is SGHTA and CDR2 is FQGNSA in the germline V gene. Trimming took off 5 bases at V and 8 bases at J, with 15 bases between the two ends. CDR3 protein: CASSRYNFREAFF. The DNA for the CDR3 is TGTGCCAGCAGCCGATACAATTTTCGGGAAGCTTTCTTT. Full variable domain (rest looked up from reference TRBV7-2 and TRBJ1-1): GAGVSQSPSNKVTEKGKDVELRCDPISGHTALYWYRQSLGQGLEFLIYFQGNSAPDKSGLPSDRFSAERTGGSVSTLTIQRTQQEDSAVYLCASSRYNFREAFFGQGTRLTVV.

This clonotype was observed many times. CDR3 protein: CATSDPGLAGGLTYNEQFF. CDR3 DNA sequence: TGTGCCACCAGTGACCCCGGACTAGCGGGAGGGCTGACCTACAATGAGCAGTTCTTC. This chain links TRBV24-1 with TRBJ2-1; the match to TRBD2 covers 15 bases. The CDR3 is made up of 19 amino acids. Germline V gene data show CDR1 as KGHDR and CDR2 as SFDVKD. Trimming took 4 bases from V and 2 from J; bases not matched to a gene: 8.

The rearrangement uses TRBV28 and TRBJ1-2, with a tentative D call TRBD1 (6 bases). Germline lookup yields CDR1 MDHEN and CDR2 SYDVKM. V was clipped by 2 bases and J by 2 bases, with 9 bases between them. This CDR3 contains 14 residues. This chain's CDR3 is CASSLTGRNYGYTF. DNA of the CDR3: TGTGCCAGCAGTTTAACAGGGAGGAACTATGGCTACACCTTC.

This clonotype has a count of ten or more. This chain links TRBV19 with TRBJ2-1; a possible D gene is TRBD2 (5 bases). The CDR3 covers 14 residues. Germline-derived CDR1 and CDR2 are LNHDA and SQIVND (reference sequence). V gave up 7 bases and J gave up 8 bases, with 18 bases separating them. CDR3 region: CASNDDAGEYEQFF. The CDR3 DNA reads as TGTGCCAGTAACGATGACGCGGGCGAGTATGAGCAGTTCTTC.

This clonotype has a handful of counts. CDR3 in DNA: TGTGCCAGCAGTTTGGGGAAAACGCGGCCCCAGCATTTT. Translation gives CASSLGKTRPQHF. V gene TRBV28 combines with J gene TRBJ1-5; no firm D call. V dropped 3 bases and J dropped 9 bases, with 12 bases sitting between them. Germline CDR1 and CDR2: MDHEN and SYDVKM. The CDR3 covers 13 residues.

This clonotype has ten or more counts. The rearrangement joins TRBV7-6 to TRBJ1-1; tentative D call: TRBD1 (6 bases). The CDR3 runs to 17 residues. V was pared by 5 bases and J by 2 bases, with 21 bases between. Germline CDR1 is SGHVS and CDR2 is FNYEAQ. CDR3 in DNA: TGTGCCAGCAGCACCAACCTGCGACTGGGGGGCAACACTGAAGCTTTCTTT. It yields the protein CASSTNLRLGGNTEAFF.

This chain connects TRBV5-5 to TRBJ2-3; 8 bases align to TRBD2. Germline V CDR1 and CDR2: SGHKS, YYEKEE (reference sequence). V gave up 2 bases and J gave up 4 bases; unmatched junction bases: 6. The CDR3 runs to 15 residues. Written as DNA, the CDR3 is TGTGCCAGCAGCTTCCAAGGACTAGCCGCAGATACGCAGTATTTT. It encodes CASSFQGLAADTQYF.

This clonotype was seen more than once but under ten times. The chain recombines TRBV5-1 with TRBJ2-7; no firm D call. Germline lookup yields CDR1 SGHRS and CDR2 YFSETQ. Trimming shortened V by 3 bases and J by 7 bases, and 14 bases separated the two germline ends. CDR3 length equals 13 residues. DNA for the CDR3: TGCGCCAGCAGCTCAGGACCTCTTATTGAGCAGTACTTC. It translates to CASSSGPLIEQYF.

This clonotype has more than one count but fewer than ten. The V gene is TRBV7-9, the J gene TRBJ1-4; no definite D call. CDR3 length: 12 residues. Trimming stripped 8 bases from V and 10 bases from J, with 14 bases between. Germline V lookup: CDR1 SEHNR, CDR2 FQNEAQ (reference sequence). CDR3 loop: CASSSPVGKLFF. DNA of the CDR3: TGTGCCAGCTCTTCCCCAGTGGGAAAACTGTTTTTT.

The chain joins TRBV19 to TRBJ2-5, with TRBD1 matching 7 bases. Germline values: CDR1 LNHDA, CDR2 SQIVND (reference sequence). This CDR3 is built from 16 residues. V lost 6 bases to trimming and J lost 0 bases; unmatched junction nucleotides: 10. CDR3 sequence reads: CASRTGNTQYQETQYF. The CDR3 DNA is TGTGCCAGTAGGACAGGGAATACGCAGTACCAAGAGACCCAGTACTTC.

There are a few counts of this clonotype. The rearrangement uses TRBV7-2 and TRBJ2-7; D might be TRBD2 (5 bases). The CDR3 length is 12 residues. V was trimmed by 2 bases and J by 5 bases, leaving 7 bases between them. Germline CDR1 reads SGHTA; CDR2 reads FQGNSA. The CDR3 region is CASSLLGDEQYF. The CDR3 DNA sequence: TGTGCCAGCAGCTTACTCGGGGACGAGCAGTACTTC.

V and J are TRBV9 and TRBJ1-4, with 8 bases that match TRBD1. Germline V lookup: CDR1 SGDLS, CDR2 YYNGEE. Germline trimming cut 1 base from V and 7 bases from J; bases unmatched to any gene: 6. The CDR3 length is 15 residues. CDR3 sequence: CASSVRTGSGEKLFF. CDR3 DNA sequence: TGTGCCAGCAGCGTAAGGACAGGGAGTGGTGAAAAACTGTTTTTT.